The present T cell receptor (beta chain) was sequenced within a study of human T cells and chemical hapten exposure (dated by TCRdb to the early 2020s). With regard to the full study: For sensitization, 2% DPC in acetone was applied to a 2 cm by 2 cm area of upper inner arm skin. Throughout the approximately 22-week study period, patients were also given weekly therapeutic DPC doses on the scalp. This study followed changes in the peripheral blood TCR repertoire in vivo during primary and secondary sensitization of alopecia patients to the hapten diphenylcyclopropenone (DPC). Libraries were combined into a pool for sequencing, and differences in TCR yield between samples came mainly from small differences in library volumes within the pool. The mostly female patient cohort included alopecia areata with under or over 50% scalp involvement, alopecia totalis and alopecia universalis. Each blood RNA sample was used to sequence both TCR alpha and TCR beta chains. Blood for TCR sequencing was provided by twenty-nine alopecia patients at one to four time points (pre-sensitization, 2, 6 and 24 weeks). Blood samples were taken from patients before sensitization (week 0) and at 2, 6 and about 24 weeks after DPC sensitization. Patch testing was performed on the upper back with Finn chambers containing 0.01% DPC, and the patch tests were scored after 6 days according to International Contact Dermatitis Research Group standards.

The time point label for this specimen denotes: pre-sensitization, week 0. The treatment or condition tag for this specimen amounts to: therapeutic diphenylcyclopropenone sensitization with weekly scalp DPC. Total RNA was isolated from unfractionated whole blood collected in Tempus Blood RNA tubes. At every patch-test visit, the blood draw took place before the patch test was put on. Patients were considered eligible if aged 18 to 70, diagnosed with alopecia and deemed suitable for DPC therapy, and patients were excluded if pregnant. Results the study describes overall, beyond this receptor: DPC sensitization did not change the number of TCRs with a frequency above 1 in 1000, and there was no evidence of changes in global repertoire structure. Repeated subsampling changed both the strength of the expansion versus patch-test correlation and the threshold at which that correlation became significant. Compared with pre-sensitization or healthy control sets, expanded TCRs formed significantly more large CDR3 similarity clusters, which is consistent with antigen-driven responses. A positive correlation was found between the number of PT1 expanded TCRs and patch test score, with significance reached at thresholds 8, 16 and 32 but not 4. Alopecia, a presumed autoimmune disease, was present in all patients, so the immune response of the patients might differ from that of healthy individuals.

The method was RACE. These reads were obtained on a NextSeq 500. Library preparation attached unique molecular identifiers to individual cDNA molecules for quantitative, reproducible TCR counting. The authors' pipeline ran thus. Samples had a median of about 96,000 TCRs, with a range from about 23,224 to 690,600. The Decombinator software suite was used to annotate the V, J and CDR3 of the TCR reads. For PS versus PT1 abundance plots, all samples were subsampled to the same number of TCRs (28,000). TCRs were defined as expanded if absent before sensitization and observed at least eight times at the 2-week time point. TCRdb passed the public sequencing reads through fastp at Q25 and MiXCR, retaining productive beta sequences. CDR3 protein sequences are deduplicated, and each keeps its most common genes and DNA. The V and J calls shown here were made by TCRdb, not taken from the authors' results. The sample table shows roughly 38,000 distinct CDR3 sequences, and 9% to 15% are seen once. The top ten constitute 1.9% of the sample.

Comments on this clonotype: Its specific antigen is unknown. Per-nucleotide qualities are absent, and no much larger clonotype sits a single base away.

The sample was whole blood, taken in connection with sensitization to the hapten diphenylcyclopropenone (DPC). This TCR came from a woman between 40 and 55 years old with alopecia areata. Some clones in this sample may be carry-over from other donors' samples.

The sequenced DNA is TGTGCCAGCAGCTTAGCAGTGACCTACGAGCAGTACTTC. It encodes CASSLAVTYEQYF. The rearrangement joined TRBV11-2 to TRBJ2-7, with the D gene not confidently named. In the germline V gene, CDR1 corresponds to SGHAT and CDR2 to FQNNGV. There are 13 amino acids in the CDR3, from cysteine to phenylalanine inclusive. Kept here is only the CDR3 DNA, which spans 39 bases and is read in frame from base 1. V gives up 1 base and J gives up 2 bases, and the segment between their germline ends measures 6 bases. The CDR3, completed at both ends by the reference TRBV11-2 and TRBJ2-7 genes, gives the full variable domain EAGVAQSPRYKIIEKRQSVAFWCNPISGHATLYWYQQILGQGPKLLIQFQNNGVVDDSQLPKDRFSAERLKGVDSTLKIQPAKLEDSAVYLCASSLAVTYEQYFGPGTRLTVT.